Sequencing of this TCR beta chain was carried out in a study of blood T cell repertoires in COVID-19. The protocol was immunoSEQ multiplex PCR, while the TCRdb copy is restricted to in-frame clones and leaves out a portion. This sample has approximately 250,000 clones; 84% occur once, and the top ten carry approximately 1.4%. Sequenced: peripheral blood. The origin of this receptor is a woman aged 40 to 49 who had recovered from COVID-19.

CDR3 DNA: TGTGCCAGCACCTGGGGCGGGAACACTGAAGCTTTCTTT. Protein product: CASTWGGNTEAFF. The genes are TRBV6-5 and TRBJ1-1, with D tentatively TRBD1 (5 bases). The V and J ends lost 7 bases and 1 base respectively, with 10 bases between them. This CDR3 has 13 residues. Germline V gives CDR1 MNHEY, CDR2 SVGAGI.